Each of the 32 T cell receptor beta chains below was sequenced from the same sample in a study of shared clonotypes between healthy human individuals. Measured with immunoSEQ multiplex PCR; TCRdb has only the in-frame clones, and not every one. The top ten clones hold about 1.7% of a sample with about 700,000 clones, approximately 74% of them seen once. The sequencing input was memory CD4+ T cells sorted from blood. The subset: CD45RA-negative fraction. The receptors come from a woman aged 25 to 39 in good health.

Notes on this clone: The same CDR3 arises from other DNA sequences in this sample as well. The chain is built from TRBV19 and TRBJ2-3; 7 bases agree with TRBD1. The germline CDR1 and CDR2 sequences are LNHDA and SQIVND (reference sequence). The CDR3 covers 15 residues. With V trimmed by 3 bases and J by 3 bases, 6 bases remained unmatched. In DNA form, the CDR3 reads TGTGCCAGTAGTATTGGGACAGCGGCAACAGATACGCAGTATTTT. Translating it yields CASSIGTAATDTQYF.

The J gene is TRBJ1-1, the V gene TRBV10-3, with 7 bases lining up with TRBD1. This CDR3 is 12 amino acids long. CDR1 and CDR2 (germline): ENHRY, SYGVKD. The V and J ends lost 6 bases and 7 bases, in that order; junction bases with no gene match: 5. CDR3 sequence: CAISQQGNEAFF. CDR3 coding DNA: TGTGCCATCAGCCAACAGGGGAATGAAGCTTTCTTT.

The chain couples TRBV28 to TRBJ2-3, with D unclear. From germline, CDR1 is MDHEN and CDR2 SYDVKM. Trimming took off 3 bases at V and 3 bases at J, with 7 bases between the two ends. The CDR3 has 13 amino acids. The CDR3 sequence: CASSFQMTDTQYF. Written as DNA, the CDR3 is TGTGCCAGCAGTTTTCAGATGACAGATACGCAGTATTTT.

CDR3 sequence (DNA): TGTGCCAGCAGTGAATTCAGGGACACTGAAGCTTTCTTT. It yields the protein CASSEFRDTEAFF. The V gene is TRBV25-1, the J gene TRBJ1-1; the D gene is possibly TRBD1 (5 bases). This CDR3 contains 13 residues. Trimming cost V 1 base and J 3 bases, with 6 bases left between them. Germline loops: CDR1 MGHDK, CDR2 SYGVNS.

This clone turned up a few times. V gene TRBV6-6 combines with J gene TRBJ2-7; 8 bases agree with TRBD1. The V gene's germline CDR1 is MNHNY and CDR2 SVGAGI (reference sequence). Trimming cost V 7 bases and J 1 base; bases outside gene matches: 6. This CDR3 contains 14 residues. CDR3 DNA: TGTGCCAGCAACGGACAGGGCGTTTCCTACGAGCAGTACTTC. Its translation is CASNGQGVSYEQYF.

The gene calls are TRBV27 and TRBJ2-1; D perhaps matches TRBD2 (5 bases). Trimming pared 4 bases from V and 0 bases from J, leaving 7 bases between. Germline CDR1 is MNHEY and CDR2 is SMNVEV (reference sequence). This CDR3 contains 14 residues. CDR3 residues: CASSSAGSYNEQFF. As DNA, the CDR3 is TGTGCCAGCAGTTCGGCGGGCTCCTACAATGAGCAGTTCTTC.

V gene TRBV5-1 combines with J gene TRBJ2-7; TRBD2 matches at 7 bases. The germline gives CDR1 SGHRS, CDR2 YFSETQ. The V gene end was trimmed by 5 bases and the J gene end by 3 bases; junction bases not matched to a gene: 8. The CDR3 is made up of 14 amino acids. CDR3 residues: CASSSGRPDYEQYF. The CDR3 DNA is TGCGCCAGCAGTTCCGGGAGGCCCGACTACGAGCAGTACTTC.

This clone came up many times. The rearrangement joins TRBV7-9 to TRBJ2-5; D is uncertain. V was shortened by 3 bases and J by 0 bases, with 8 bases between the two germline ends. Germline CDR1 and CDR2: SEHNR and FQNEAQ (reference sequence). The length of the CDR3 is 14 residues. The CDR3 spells CASSFEPNQETQYF. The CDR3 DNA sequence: TGTGCCAGCAGCTTTGAACCCAACCAAGAGACCCAGTACTTC.

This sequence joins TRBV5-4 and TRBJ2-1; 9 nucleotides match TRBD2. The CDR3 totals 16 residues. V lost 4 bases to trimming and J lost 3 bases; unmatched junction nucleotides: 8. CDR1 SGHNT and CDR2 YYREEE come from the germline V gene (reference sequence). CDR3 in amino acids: CASSPLAGGIYNEQFF. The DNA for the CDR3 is TGTGCCAGCAGCCCTCTCGCGGGAGGGATCTACAATGAGCAGTTCTTC.

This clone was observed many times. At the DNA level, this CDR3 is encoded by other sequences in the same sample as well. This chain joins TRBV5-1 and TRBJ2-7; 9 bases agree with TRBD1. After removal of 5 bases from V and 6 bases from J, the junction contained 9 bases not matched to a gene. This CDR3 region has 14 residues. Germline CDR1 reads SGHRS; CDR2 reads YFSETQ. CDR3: CASSPGTGTLEQYF. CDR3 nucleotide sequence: TGCGCCAGCAGTCCCGGGACAGGGACGCTCGAGCAGTACTTC.

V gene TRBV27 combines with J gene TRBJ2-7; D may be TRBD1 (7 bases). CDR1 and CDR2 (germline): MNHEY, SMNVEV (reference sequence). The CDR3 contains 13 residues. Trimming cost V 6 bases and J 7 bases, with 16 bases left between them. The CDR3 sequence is CASSDQGGEEQYF. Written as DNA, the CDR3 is TGTGCCAGCAGCGACCAGGGGGGAGAGGAGCAGTACTTC.

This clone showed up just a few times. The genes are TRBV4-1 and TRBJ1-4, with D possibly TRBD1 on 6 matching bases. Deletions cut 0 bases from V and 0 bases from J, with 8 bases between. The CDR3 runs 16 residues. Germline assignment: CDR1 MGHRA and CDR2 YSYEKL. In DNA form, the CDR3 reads TGCGCCAGCAGCCAAGAAAGGGGGTCAACTAATGAAAAACTGTTTTTT. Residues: CASSQERGSTNEKLFF.

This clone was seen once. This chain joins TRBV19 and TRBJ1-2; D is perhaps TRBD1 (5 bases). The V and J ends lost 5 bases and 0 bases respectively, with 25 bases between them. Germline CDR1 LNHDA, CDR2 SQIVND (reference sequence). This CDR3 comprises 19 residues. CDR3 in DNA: TGTGCCAGTAGTCCGGGGGAGTTGAGGATCCGAGACGCTAACTATGGCTACACCTTC. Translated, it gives CASSPGELRIRDANYGYTF.

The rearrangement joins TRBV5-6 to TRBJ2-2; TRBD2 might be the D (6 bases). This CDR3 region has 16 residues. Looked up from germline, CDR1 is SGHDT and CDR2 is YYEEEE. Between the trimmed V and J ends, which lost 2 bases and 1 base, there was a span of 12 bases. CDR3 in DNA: TGTGCCAGCAGCTTCACTAGCTATAGGAACACCGGGGAGCTGTTTTTT. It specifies CASSFTSYRNTGELFF.

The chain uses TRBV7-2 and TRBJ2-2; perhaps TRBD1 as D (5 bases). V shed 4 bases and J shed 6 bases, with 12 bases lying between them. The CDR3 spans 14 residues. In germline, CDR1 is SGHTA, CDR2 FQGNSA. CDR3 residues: CASSSMGRAGELFF. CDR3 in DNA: TGTGCCAGCAGCTCTATGGGCAGGGCCGGGGAGCTGTTTTTT.

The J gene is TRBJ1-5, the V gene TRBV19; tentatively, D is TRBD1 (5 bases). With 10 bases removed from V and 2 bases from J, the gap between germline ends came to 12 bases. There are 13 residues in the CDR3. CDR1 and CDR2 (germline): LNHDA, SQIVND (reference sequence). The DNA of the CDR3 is TGTGCCATCCAGGACAACCGCAATCAGCCCCAGCATTTT. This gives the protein CAIQDNRNQPQHF. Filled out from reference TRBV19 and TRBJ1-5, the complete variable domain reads DGGITQSPKYLFRKEGQNVTLSCEQNLNHDAMYWYRQDPGQGLRLIYYSQIVNDFQKGDIAEGYSVSREKKESFPLTVTSAQKNPTAFYLCAIQDNRNQPQHFGDGTRLSIL.

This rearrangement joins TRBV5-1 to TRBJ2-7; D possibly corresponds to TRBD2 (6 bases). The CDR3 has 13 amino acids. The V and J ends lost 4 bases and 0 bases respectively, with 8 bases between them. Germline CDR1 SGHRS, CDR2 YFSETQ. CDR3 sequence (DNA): TGCGCCAGCAGCCCGGACTACTCCTACGAGCAGTACTTC. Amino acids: CASSPDYSYEQYF.

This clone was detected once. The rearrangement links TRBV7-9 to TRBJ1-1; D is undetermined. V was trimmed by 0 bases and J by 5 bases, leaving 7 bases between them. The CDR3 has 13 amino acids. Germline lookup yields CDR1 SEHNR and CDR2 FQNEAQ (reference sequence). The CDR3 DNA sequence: TGTGCCAGCAGCTTAGCAGGGAGGACTGAAGCTTTCTTT. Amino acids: CASSLAGRTEAFF.

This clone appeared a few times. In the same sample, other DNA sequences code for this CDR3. The CDR3 protein is CASSRNRDTEAFF. The CDR3 nucleotides are TGCGCCAGCAGCCGTAACAGGGACACTGAAGCTTTCTTT. The chain recombines TRBV10-1 with TRBJ1-1; weak D call: TRBD1 (6 bases). The ends were cut back, 6 bases at V and 3 bases at J, with 11 bases in the middle. The CDR3 consists of 13 residues. CDR1 and CDR2 from the germline V gene are WNHNN and SYGVQD (reference sequence).

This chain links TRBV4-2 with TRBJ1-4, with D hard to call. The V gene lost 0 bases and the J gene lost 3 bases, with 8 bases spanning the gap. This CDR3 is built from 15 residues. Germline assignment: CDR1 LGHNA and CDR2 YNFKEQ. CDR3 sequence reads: CASSQEGRANEKLFF. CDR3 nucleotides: TGTGCCAGCAGCCAAGAGGGTAGGGCTAATGAAAAACTGTTTTTT.

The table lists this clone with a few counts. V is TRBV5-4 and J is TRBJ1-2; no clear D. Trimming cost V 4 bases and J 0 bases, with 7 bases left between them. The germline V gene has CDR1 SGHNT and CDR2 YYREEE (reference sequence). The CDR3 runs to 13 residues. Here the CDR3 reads CASSPPSNYGYTF. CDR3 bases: TGTGCCAGCAGCCCTCCATCTAACTATGGCTACACCTTC.

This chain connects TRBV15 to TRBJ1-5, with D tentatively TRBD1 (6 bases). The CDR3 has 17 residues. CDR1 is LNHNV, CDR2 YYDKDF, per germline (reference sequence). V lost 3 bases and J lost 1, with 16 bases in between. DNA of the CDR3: TGTGCCACCAGCAGTGGGGGGGCGGGTAGAAGCAATCAGCCCCAGCATTTT. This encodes CATSSGGAGRSNQPQHF. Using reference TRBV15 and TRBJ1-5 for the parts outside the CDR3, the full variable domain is DAMVIQNPRYQVTQFGKPVTLSCSQTLNHNVMYWYQQKSSQAPKLLFHYYDKDFNNEADTPDNFQSRRPNTSFCFLDIRSPGLGDTAMYLCATSSGGAGRSNQPQHFGDGTRLSIL.

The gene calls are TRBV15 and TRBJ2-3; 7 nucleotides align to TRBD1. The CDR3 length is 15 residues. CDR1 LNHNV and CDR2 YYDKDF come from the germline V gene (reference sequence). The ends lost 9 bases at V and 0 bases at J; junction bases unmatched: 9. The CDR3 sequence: CATRGQSTSTDTQYF. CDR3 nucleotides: TGTGCCACGAGGGGACAGTCCACTAGCACAGATACGCAGTATTTT.

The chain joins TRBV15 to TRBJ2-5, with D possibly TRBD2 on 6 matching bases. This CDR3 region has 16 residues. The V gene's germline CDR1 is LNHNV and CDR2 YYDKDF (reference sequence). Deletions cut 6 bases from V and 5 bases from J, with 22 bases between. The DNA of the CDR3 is TGTGCCACCAGTCCGACTGCTCGGGGGAACGGCGAGACCCAGTACTTC. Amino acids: CATSPTARGNGETQYF.

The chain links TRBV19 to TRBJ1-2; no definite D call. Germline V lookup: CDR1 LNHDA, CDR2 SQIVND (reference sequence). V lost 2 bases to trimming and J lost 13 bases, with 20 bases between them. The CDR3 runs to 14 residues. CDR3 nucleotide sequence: TGTGCCAGTAGTATATCGAAACCGCATTATGGGCTCACCTTC. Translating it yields CASSISKPHYGLTF.

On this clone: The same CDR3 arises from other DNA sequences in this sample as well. The CDR3 DNA reads TGTGCCAGCAGCTTGACAGGGAGCTCCTACAATGAGCAGTTCTTC. Protein: CASSLTGSSYNEQFF. V is TRBV7-7 and J is TRBJ2-1; TRBD1 matches 7 bases. The ends lost 3 bases at V and 0 bases at J; junction bases unmatched: 2. This CDR3 spans 15 amino acids. From germline, CDR1 is SSHAT and CDR2 FNYEAQ (reference sequence).

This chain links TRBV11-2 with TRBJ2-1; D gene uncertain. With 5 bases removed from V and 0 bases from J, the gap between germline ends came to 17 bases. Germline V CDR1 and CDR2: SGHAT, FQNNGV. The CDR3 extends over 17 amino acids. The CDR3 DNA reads TGTGCCAGCAGCCGCCGTATGATCCGAAGCTCCTACAATGAGCAGTTCTTC. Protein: CASSRRMIRSSYNEQFF.

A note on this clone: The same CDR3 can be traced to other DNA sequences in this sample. The CDR3 here is CASSLGGAPSTDTQYF. DNA of the CDR3: TGCGCCAGCAGCTTGGGTGGGGCGCCCAGCACAGATACGCAGTATTTT. The chain carries TRBV5-1 and TRBJ2-3, with a possible D match to TRBD1 (5 bases). Germline CDR1 is SGHRS and CDR2 is YFSETQ. V was cut by 0 bases and J by 0 bases, with 11 bases left in between. The CDR3 spans 16 residues. The full variable domain, its missing parts supplied by reference TRBV5-1 and TRBJ2-3, is KAGVTQTPRYLIKTRGQQVTLSCSPISGHRSVSWYQQTPGQGLQFLFEYFSETQRNKGNFPGRFSGRQFSNSRSEMNVSTLELGDSALYLCASSLGGAPSTDTQYFGPGTRLTVL.

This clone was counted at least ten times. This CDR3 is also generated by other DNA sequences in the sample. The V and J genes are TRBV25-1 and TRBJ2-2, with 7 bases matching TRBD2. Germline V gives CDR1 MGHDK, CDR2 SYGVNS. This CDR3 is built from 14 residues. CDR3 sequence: CATGGLGNTGELFF. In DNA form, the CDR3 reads TGTGCTACGGGAGGTCTAGGGAACACCGGGGAGCTGTTTTTT.

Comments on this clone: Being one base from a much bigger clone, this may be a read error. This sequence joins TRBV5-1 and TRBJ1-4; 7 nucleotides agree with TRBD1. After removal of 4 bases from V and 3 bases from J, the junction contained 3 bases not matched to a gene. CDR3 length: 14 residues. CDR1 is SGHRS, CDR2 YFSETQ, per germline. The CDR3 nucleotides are TGCGCCAGCAGCCGGGACAGCCCTAATGAAAAACTGTTTTTT. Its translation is CASSRDSPNEKLFF. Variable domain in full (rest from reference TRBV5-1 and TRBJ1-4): KAGVTQTPRYLIKTRGQQVTLSCSPISGHRSVSWYQQTPGQGLQFLFEYFSETQRNKGNFPGRFSGRQFSNSRSEMNVSTLELGDSALYLCASSRDSPNEKLFFGSGTQLSVL.

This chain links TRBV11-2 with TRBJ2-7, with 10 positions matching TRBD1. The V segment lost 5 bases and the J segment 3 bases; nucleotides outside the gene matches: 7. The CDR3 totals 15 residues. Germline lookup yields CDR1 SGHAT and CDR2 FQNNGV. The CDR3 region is CASSLTGTGVYEQYF. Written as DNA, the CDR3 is TGTGCCAGCAGCCTGACCGGGACAGGGGTCTACGAGCAGTACTTC.

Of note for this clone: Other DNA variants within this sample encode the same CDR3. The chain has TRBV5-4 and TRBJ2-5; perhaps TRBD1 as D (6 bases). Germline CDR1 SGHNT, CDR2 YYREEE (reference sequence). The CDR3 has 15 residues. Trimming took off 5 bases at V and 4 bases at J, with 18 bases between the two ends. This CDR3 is CASSLGAGPGETQYF. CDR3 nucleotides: TGTGCCAGCAGTCTGGGGGCGGGCCCGGGAGAGACCCAGTACTTC. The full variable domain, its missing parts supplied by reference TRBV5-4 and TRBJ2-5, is ETGVTQSPTHLIKTRGQQVTLRCSSQSGHNTVSWYQQALGQGPQFIFQYYREEENGRGNFPPRFSGLQFPNYSSELNVNALELDDSALYLCASSLGAGPGETQYFGPGTRLLVL.